The TCR beta chain described here comes from a study of blood T cell repertoires in COVID-19. Study information: Samples representing acute and convalescent COVID-19 were sourced from the United States, Italy and Spain. Sources were T cells, B-cell-depleted T cells, or PBMCs; the material itself was cDNA or gDNA.

In the authors' workflow: Amplification from reference gene primers served as the basis for estimated nucleated cell counts. Produced via immunoSEQ multiplex PCR; TCRdb's table is partial and in-frame only. The D gene and trimming were derived from the DNA, and the V and J assignments and clone size from that table. The sample includes nearly 60,000 clones, roughly 89% of them seen just once. Trimming removed 4 bases from V and 5 bases from J, with 14 bases in between. Per the germline V gene, CDR1 is GTSNPN and CDR2 is SVGIG (reference sequence). There are 13 residues in the CDR3. Input material: peripheral blood. This TCR came from a man in his fifties or sixties with active COVID-19. The chain combines TRBV30 with TRBJ2-5; maybe TRBD2 (5 bases). CDR3 coding DNA: TGTGCCTGGACTCAAGGAGGAGTGGAGACCCAGTACTTC. This encodes CAWTQGGVETQYF.